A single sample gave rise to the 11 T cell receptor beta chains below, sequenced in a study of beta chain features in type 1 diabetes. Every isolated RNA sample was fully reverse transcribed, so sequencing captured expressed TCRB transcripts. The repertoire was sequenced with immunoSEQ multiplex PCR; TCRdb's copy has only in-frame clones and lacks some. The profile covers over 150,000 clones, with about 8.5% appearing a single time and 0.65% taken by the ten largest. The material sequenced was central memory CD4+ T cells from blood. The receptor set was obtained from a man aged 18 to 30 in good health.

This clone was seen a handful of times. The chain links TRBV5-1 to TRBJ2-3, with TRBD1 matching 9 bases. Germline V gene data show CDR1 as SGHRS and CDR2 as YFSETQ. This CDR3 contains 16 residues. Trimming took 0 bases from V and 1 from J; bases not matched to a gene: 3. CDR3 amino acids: CASSLGGDRGTDTQYF. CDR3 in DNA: TGCGCCAGCAGCTTGGGGGGGGACAGGGGCACAGATACGCAGTATTTT.

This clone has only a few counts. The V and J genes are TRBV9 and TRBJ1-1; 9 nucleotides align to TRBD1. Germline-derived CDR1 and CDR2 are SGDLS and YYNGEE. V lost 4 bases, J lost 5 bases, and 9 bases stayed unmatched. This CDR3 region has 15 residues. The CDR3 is CASSPRDRAVTEAFF. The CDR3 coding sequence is TGTGCCAGCAGCCCCCGGGACAGGGCCGTGACTGAAGCTTTCTTT.

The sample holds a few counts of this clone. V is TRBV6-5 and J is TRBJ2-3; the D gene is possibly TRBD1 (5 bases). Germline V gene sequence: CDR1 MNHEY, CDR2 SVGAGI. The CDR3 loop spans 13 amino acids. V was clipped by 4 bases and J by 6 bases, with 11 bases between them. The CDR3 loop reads CASSWANRDTQYF. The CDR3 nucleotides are TGTGCCAGCAGTTGGGCAAACAGGGATACGCAGTATTTT.

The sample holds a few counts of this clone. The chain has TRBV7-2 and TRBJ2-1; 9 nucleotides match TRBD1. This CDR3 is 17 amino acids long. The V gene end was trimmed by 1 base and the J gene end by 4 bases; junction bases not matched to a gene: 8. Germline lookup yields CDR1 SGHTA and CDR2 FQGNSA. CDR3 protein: CASSLEAGTGNYNEQFF. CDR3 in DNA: TGTGCCAGCAGCTTAGAAGCCGGGACAGGGAATTACAATGAGCAGTTCTTC.

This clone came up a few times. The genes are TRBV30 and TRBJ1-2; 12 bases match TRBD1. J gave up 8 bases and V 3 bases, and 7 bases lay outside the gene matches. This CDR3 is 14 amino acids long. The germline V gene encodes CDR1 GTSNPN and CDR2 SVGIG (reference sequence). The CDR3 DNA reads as TGTGCCTGGAGGGGGACAGGGGGCGCTGGGGGCTACACCTTC. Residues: CAWRGTGGAGGYTF.

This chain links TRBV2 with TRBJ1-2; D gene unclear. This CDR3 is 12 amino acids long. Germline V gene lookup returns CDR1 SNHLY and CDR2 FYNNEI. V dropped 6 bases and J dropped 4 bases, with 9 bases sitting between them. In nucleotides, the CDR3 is TGTGCCAGCAGAGCAGACATCTATGGCTACACCTTC. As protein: CASRADIYGYTF.

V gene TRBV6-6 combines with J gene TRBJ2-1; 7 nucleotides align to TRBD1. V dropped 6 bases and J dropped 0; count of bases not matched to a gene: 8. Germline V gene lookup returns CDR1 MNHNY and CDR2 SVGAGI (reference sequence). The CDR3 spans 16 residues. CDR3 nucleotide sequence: TGTGCCAGCAGCTATAGACAGGGAATCTCCTACAATGAGCAGTTCTTC. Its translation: CASSYRQGISYNEQFF.

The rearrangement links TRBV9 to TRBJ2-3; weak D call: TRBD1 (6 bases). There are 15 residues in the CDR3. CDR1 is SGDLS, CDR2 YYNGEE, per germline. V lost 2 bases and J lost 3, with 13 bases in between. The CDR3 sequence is CASSVTRTETDTQYF. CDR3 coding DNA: TGTGCCAGCAGCGTCACGCGGACAGAGACAGATACGCAGTATTTT.

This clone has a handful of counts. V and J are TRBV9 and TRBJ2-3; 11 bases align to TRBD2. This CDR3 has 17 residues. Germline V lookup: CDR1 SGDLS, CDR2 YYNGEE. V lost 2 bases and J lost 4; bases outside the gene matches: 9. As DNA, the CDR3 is TGTGCCAGCAGCGTGGGTTTTAGCGGGGGGGCCTCAGATACGCAGTATTTT. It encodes CASSVGFSGGASDTQYF.

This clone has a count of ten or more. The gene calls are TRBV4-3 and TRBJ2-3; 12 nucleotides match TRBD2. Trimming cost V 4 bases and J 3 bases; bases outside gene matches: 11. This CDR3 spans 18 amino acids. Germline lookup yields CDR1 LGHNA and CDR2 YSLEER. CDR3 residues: CASSRRITSGGTTDTQYF. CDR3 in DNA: TGCGCCAGCAGCCGGAGGATAACTAGCGGGGGGACGACAGATACGCAGTATTTT.

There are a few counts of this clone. CDR3 amino acids: CSAKRGEQYF. CDR3 nucleotide sequence: TGCAGTGCCAAACGGGGCGAGCAGTACTTC. V is TRBV20-1 and J is TRBJ2-7, with D maybe TRBD2 (5 bases). V was cut by 6 bases and J by 6 bases, with 9 bases left in between. The CDR3 sequence is 10 residues long. The germline V gene has CDR1 DFQATT and CDR2 SNEGSKA (reference sequence).